This T cell receptor (beta chain) stems from a study of blood T cell repertoires in COVID-19. Study overall: Acute-phase and convalescent COVID-19 samples originated in the United States, Italy and Spain. Nucleic acid was either cDNA or gDNA, and it came from T cells, B-cell-depleted T cells, or PBMCs.

The CDR3 extends over 15 amino acids. V was cut by 7 bases and J by 4 bases, with 18 bases left in between. Per germline, CDR1 SGHRS and CDR2 YFSETQ. Participants, about 18 to 95 years old, spanned 25 or so US areas. Clinical history as reported by participants underpinned cohort assignment. This table comes from immunoSEQ multiplex PCR, and its TCRdb copy is limited to in-frame clones, with some not included. The repertoire holds about 140,000 clones, with approximately 81% as singletons. The sequence came from a man aged 35-49 years with acute COVID-19. Sequences were obtained from PBMCs or T cells enriched from blood (not recorded which). The V gene is TRBV5-1, the J gene TRBJ1-5; D possibly corresponds to TRBD1 (6 bases). The CDR3 coding sequence is TGCGCCAGCGCCGGGGGGGGCGCGGAGAATCAGCCCCAGCATTTT. It specifies CASAGGGAENQPQHF.